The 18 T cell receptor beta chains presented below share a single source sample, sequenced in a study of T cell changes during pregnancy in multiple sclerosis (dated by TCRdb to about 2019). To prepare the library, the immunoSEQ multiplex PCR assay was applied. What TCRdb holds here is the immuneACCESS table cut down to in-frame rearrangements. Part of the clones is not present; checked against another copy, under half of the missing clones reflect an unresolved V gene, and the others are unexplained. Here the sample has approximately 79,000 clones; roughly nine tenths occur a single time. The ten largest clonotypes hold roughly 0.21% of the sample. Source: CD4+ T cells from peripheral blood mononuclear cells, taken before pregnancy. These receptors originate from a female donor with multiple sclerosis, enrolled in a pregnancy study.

As DNA, the CDR3 is TGTGCCAGCAGCAATGGGCAGGGGGCCCGCACAGATACGCAGTATTTT. Protein sequence: CASSNGQGARTDTQYF. The chain couples TRBV21-1 to TRBJ2-3; no check of the table's D call, TRBD1, against the DNA was made. TRBV21-1 constitutes a pseudogene. The CDR3 runs to 16 residues.

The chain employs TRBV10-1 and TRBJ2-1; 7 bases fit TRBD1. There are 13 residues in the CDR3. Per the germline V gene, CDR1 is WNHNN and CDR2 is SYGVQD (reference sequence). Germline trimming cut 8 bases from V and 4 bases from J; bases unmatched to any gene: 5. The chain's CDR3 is CASEDRLYNEQFF. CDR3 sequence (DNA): TGCGCCAGCGAGGACAGGCTTTACAATGAGCAGTTCTTC.

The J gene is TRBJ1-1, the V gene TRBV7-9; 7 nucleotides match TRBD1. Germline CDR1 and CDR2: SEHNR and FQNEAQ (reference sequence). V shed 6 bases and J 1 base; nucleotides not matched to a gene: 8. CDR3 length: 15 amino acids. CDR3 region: CASRRRQGANTEAFF. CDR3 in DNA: TGTGCCAGCAGACGCCGACAGGGCGCGAACACTGAAGCTTTCTTT.

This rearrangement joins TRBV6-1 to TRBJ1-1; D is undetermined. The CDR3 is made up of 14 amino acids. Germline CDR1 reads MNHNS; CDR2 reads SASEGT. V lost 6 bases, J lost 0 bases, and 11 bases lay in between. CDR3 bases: TGTGCCAGCAGCCCGGTACCTGTGAACACTGAAGCTTTCTTT. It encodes CASSPVPVNTEAFF.

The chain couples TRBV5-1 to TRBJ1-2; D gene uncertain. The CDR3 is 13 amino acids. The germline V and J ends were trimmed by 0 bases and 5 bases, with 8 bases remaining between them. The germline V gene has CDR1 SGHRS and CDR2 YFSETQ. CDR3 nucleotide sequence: TGCGCCAGCAGCTTGGTGACGGGGTATGGCTACACCTTC. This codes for CASSLVTGYGYTF.

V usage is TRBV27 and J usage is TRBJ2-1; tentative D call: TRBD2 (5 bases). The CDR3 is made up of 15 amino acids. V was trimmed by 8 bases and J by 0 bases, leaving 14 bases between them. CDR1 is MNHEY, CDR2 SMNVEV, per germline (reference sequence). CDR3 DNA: TGTGCCAGCCGGGGTCTAACGAGCTCCTACAATGAGCAGTTCTTC. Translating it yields CASRGLTSSYNEQFF.

The chain's CDR3 is CASSLGLAGAVSYNEQFF. Here the CDR3 DNA reads TGCGCCAGCAGCTTGGGACTAGCGGGGGCCGTCTCCTACAATGAGCAGTTCTTC. The chain has TRBV5-1 and TRBJ2-1, with TRBD2 identical over 12 bases. The trim removed 0 bases at V and 0 bases at J, leaving 4 bases unmatched. This CDR3 has 18 residues. Germline-derived CDR1 and CDR2 are SGHRS and YFSETQ.

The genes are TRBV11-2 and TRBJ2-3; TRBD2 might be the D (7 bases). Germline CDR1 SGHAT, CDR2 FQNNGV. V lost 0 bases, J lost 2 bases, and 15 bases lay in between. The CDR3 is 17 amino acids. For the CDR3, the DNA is TGTGCCAGCAGCTTAGATCGGGGGGCAGCCAACACAGATACGCAGTATTTT. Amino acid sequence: CASSLDRGAANTDTQYF.

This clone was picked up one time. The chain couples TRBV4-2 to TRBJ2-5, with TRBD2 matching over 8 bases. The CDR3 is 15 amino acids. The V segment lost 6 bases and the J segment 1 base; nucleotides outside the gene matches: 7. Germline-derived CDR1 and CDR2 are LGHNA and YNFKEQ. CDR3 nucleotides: TGTGCCAGCAGTCCCGTAGCGGGGCCCCAAGAGACCCAGTACTTC. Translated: CASSPVAGPQETQYF.

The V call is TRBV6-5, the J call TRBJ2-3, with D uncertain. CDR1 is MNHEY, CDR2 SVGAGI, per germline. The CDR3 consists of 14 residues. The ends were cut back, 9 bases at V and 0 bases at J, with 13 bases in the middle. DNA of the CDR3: TGTGCCAGTAACCCGGTCTTTAGCACAGATACGCAGTATTTT. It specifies CASNPVFSTDTQYF.

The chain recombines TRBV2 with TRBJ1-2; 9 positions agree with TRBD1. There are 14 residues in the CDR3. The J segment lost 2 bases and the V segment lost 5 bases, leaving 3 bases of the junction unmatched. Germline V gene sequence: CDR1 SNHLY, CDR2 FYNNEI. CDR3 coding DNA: TGTGCCAGCAGTCCCGGGACAGGGAACTATGGCTACACCTTC. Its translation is CASSPGTGNYGYTF. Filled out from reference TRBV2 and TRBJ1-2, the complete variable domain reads EPEVTQTPSHQVTQMGQEVILRCVPISNHLYFYWYRQILGQKVEFLVSFYNNEISEKSEIFDDQFSVERPDGSNFTLKIRSTKLEDSAMYFCASSPGTGNYGYTFGSGTRLTVV.

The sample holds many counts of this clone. The CDR3 region is CASSSGQGTEAFF. CDR3 nucleotides: TGTGCCAGCAGTTCGGGACAGGGCACTGAAGCTTTCTTT. The chain joins TRBV25-1 to TRBJ1-1; 9 bases line up with TRBD1. The CDR3 covers 13 residues. Germline lookup yields CDR1 MGHDK and CDR2 SYGVNS. Trimming removed 5 bases from V and 4 bases from J; junction bases left unmatched: 2.

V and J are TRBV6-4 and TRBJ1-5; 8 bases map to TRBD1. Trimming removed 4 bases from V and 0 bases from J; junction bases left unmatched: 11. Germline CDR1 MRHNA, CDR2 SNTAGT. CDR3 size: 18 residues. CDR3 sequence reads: CASSGGLDRDHSNQPQHF. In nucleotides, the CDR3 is TGTGCCAGCAGTGGGGGCCTGGACAGGGACCATAGCAATCAGCCCCAGCATTTT.

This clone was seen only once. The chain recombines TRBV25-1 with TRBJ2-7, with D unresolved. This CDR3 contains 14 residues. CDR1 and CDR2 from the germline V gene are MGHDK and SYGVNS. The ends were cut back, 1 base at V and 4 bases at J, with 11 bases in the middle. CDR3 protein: CASSESDARYEQYF. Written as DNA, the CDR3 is TGTGCCAGCAGTGAATCCGACGCCAGGTACGAGCAGTACTTC.

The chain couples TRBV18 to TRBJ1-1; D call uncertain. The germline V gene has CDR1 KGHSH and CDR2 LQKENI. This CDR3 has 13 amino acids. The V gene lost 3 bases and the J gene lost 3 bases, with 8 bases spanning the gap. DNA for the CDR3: TGTGCCAGCTCACCCGAGGCAGACACTGAAGCTTTCTTT. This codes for CASSPEADTEAFF.

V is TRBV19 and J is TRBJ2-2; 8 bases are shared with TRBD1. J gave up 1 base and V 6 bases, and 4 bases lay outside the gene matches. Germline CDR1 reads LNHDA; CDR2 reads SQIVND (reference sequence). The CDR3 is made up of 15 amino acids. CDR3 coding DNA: TGTGCCAGTAGGCCCGGGACAGGGAACACCGGGGAGCTGTTTTTT. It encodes CASRPGTGNTGELFF.

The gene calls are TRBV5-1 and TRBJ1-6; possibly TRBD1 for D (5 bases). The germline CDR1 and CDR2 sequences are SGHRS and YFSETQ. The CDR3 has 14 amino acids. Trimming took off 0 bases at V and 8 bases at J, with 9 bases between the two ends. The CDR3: CASSLEAGHSPLHF. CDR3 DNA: TGCGCCAGCAGCTTGGAGGCAGGGCATTCACCCCTCCACTTT.

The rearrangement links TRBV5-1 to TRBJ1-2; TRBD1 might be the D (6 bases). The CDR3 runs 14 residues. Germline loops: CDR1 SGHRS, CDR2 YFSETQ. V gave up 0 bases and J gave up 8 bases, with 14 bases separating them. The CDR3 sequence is CASSLDREKRGYTF. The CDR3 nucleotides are TGCGCCAGCAGCTTGGACAGGGAGAAGAGGGGCTACACCTTC.